Shown below are 27 T cell receptor beta chains from a single sample sequenced in a study of T cells after yellow fever vaccination. TCRdb re-analysed the 5' RACE reads in MiXCR, keeping a single row per CDR3 protein. The sample yields under 400,000 distinct CDR3 sequences, roughly 12% seen once. Sequences were derived from PBMCs, sampled on the day of the first yellow fever vaccination. These receptors all stem from a man aged 18 to 30 who received the YFV17D yellow fever vaccine.

This clonotype came up a few times. The genes are TRBV28 and TRBJ2-5; 13 bases map to TRBD2. The CDR3 is 17 amino acids. The V segment lost 0 bases and the J segment 5 bases; nucleotides outside the gene matches: 6. Germline V gene lookup returns CDR1 MDHEN and CDR2 SYDVKM. The CDR3 DNA follows: TGTGCCAGCAGTTTATGGGAACTAGCGGGGGGGCAGGAGACCCAGTACTTC. Translation gives CASSLWELAGGQETQYF.

This clonotype was recorded a few times. The genes are TRBV7-9 and TRBJ2-7; D unresolved. The ends were cut back, 3 bases at V and 5 bases at J, with 17 bases in the middle. This CDR3 is built from 15 residues. In germline, CDR1 is SEHNR, CDR2 FQNEAQ (reference sequence). In nucleotides, the CDR3 is TGTGCCAGCAGCTTGGCGGCCAGCATACTCCACGAGCAGTACTTC. It translates to CASSLAASILHEQYF. The whole variable domain, remainder taken from reference TRBV7-9 and TRBJ2-7, is DTGVSQNPRHKITKRGQNVTFRCDPISEHNRLYWYRQTLGQGPEFLTYFQNEAQLEKSRLLSDRFSAERPKGSFSTLEIQRTEQGDSAMYLCASSLAASILHEQYFGPGTRLTVT.

This clonotype appeared a few times. This sequence joins TRBV2 and TRBJ2-3, with D possibly matching TRBD2 (6 bases). Trimming stripped 6 bases from V and 6 bases from J, with 16 bases between. The CDR3 contains 14 residues. Per germline, CDR1 SNHLY and CDR2 FYNNEI. CDR3 DNA sequence: TGTGCCAGCAGCGGGACTCCCGTTCGGGATACGCAGTATTTT. Its translation is CASSGTPVRDTQYF.

This clonotype was picked up many times. The gene calls are TRBV5-5 and TRBJ1-1; the match to TRBD1 covers 8 bases. Germline loops: CDR1 SGHKS, CDR2 YYEKEE (reference sequence). Trimming took 4 bases from V and 0 from J; bases not matched to a gene: 5. The CDR3 is 15 residues long. CDR3 in amino acids: CASSPLGQVNTEAFF. CDR3 nucleotides: TGTGCCAGCAGCCCCCTGGGACAGGTGAACACTGAAGCTTTCTTT. The entire variable domain, with the rest obtained from reference TRBV5-5 and TRBJ1-1, is as follows: DAGVTQSPTHLIKTRGQQVTLRCSPISGHKSVSWYQQVLGQGPQFIFQYYEKEERGRGNFPDRFSARQFPNYSSELNVNALLLGDSALYLCASSPLGQVNTEAFFGQGTRLTVV.

V and J are TRBV5-1 and TRBJ1-1; D perhaps matches TRBD1 (5 bases). The germline gives CDR1 SGHRS, CDR2 YFSETQ. V was pared by 6 bases and J by 5 bases, with 14 bases between. The CDR3 is 13 residues long. The CDR3 region has the DNA TGCGCCAGCACCAGGGCGGCAGGGACTGAAGCTTTCTTT. This encodes CASTRAAGTEAFF.

The V gene is TRBV20-1, the J gene TRBJ2-3, with D hard to call. In germline, CDR1 is DFQATT, CDR2 SNEGSKA (reference sequence). Trimming removed 5 bases from V and 2 bases from J, with 8 bases in between. The CDR3 length is 12 residues. The CDR3 spells CSAHGVTDTQYF. The CDR3 DNA reads as TGCAGTGCTCATGGTGTCACAGATACGCAGTATTTT.

This clonotype appeared many times. The V call is TRBV7-2, the J call TRBJ1-1; D not certain. The germline V and J ends were trimmed by 4 bases and 3 bases, with 9 bases remaining between them. The CDR3 runs to 13 residues. From germline, CDR1 is SGHTA and CDR2 FQGNSA. CDR3 nucleotides: TGTGCCAGCAGCTCCAGGTGGGACACTGAAGCTTTCTTT. This translates into CASSSRWDTEAFF.

The rearrangement joins TRBV20-1 to TRBJ2-3; 8 bases agree with TRBD2. Trimming took 1 base from V and 0 from J; bases not matched to a gene: 3. The germline gives CDR1 DFQATT, CDR2 SNEGSKA (reference sequence). This CDR3 comprises 15 residues. CDR3 loop: CSARAGLGSTDTQYF. CDR3 DNA sequence: TGCAGTGCTAGAGCGGGACTAGGAAGCACAGATACGCAGTATTTT.

The genes are TRBV4-1 and TRBJ2-1; TRBD2 matches at 11 bases. This CDR3 is 14 amino acids long. The junction had 4 bases not matched to a gene; V was cut back by 3 bases and J by 9 bases. The V gene's germline CDR1 is MGHRA and CDR2 YSYEKL. This CDR3 is CASSHSGGAGEQFF. CDR3 bases: TGCGCCAGCAGCCATAGCGGGGGGGCGGGTGAGCAGTTCTTC.

The rearrangement links TRBV5-1 to TRBJ2-4; 7 bases are shared with TRBD1. Losses at the gene ends were 4 bases for V and 7 bases for J; bases not matched to a gene: 11. The CDR3 is 15 amino acids. Germline lookup yields CDR1 SGHRS and CDR2 YFSETQ. CDR3 protein: CASSEGTATSNIQYF. CDR3 sequence (DNA): TGCGCCAGCAGCGAAGGGACAGCCACCAGTAACATTCAGTACTTC. The variable domain in full, with the rest retrieved from reference TRBV5-1 and TRBJ2-4, is KAGVTQTPRYLIKTRGQQVTLSCSPISGHRSVSWYQQTPGQGLQFLFEYFSETQRNKGNFPGRFSGRQFSNSRSEMNVSTLELGDSALYLCASSEGTATSNIQYFGAGTRLSVL.

The chain uses TRBV9 and TRBJ2-3, with 8 bases aligning to TRBD2. From germline, CDR1 is SGDLS and CDR2 YYNGEE. Losses at the gene ends were 1 base for V and 3 bases for J; bases not matched to a gene: 1. CDR3 length equals 14 residues. The CDR3 reads CASSVTSGTDTQYF. CDR3 DNA sequence: TGTGCCAGCAGCGTAACTAGCGGTACAGATACGCAGTATTTT. Combining the CDR3 with reference TRBV9 and TRBJ2-3 gives the whole variable domain DSGVTQTPKHLITATGQRVTLRCSPRSGDLSVYWYQQSLDQGLQFLIQYYNGEERAKGNILERFSAQQFPDLHSELNLSSLELGDSALYFCASSVTSGTDTQYFGPGTRLTVL.

Ten or more counts support this clonotype. The V call is TRBV5-1, the J call TRBJ2-1, with TRBD1 identical over 7 bases. CDR1 and CDR2 from the germline V gene are SGHRS and YFSETQ. This CDR3 has 14 amino acids. The V gene end was trimmed by 0 bases and the J gene end by 4 bases; junction bases not matched to a gene: 1. The CDR3 is CASSLGTGYNEQFF. CDR3 in DNA: TGCGCCAGCAGCTTGGGGACAGGATACAATGAGCAGTTCTTC.

V and J are TRBV28 and TRBJ1-5, with D possibly being TRBD1 (6 bases). CDR1 and CDR2 (germline): MDHEN, SYDVKM. Trimming took 8 bases from V and 2 from J, leaving 16 bases between them. The CDR3 has 15 amino acids. In DNA, the CDR3 is TGTGCCAGCCGGGGATGGGGGCAAGGCAATCAGCCCCAGCATTTT. As protein: CASRGWGQGNQPQHF.

The gene calls are TRBV3-1 and TRBJ2-7; D is undetermined. The CDR3 contains 15 residues. V lost 1 base to trimming and J lost 2 bases, with 12 bases between them. The germline CDR1 and CDR2 sequences are LGHDT and YNNKEL (reference sequence). The CDR3 DNA reads TGTGCCAGCAGCCAAGGGAGACAAGGCCCCTACGAGCAGTACGTC. This encodes CASSQGRQGPYEQYV.

This clonotype showed up just a few times. The V gene is TRBV10-3, the J gene TRBJ2-1; D is possibly TRBD1 or TRBD2 (5 bases each). CDR3 length: 17 amino acids. Germline V gene data show CDR1 as ENHRY and CDR2 as SYGVKD. V shed 3 bases and J shed 6 bases, with 21 bases lying between them. CDR3 nucleotide sequence: TGTGCCATCAGTGAACAGTTGGGGCCGACGGGGTCCAATGAGCAGTTCTTC. As protein: CAISEQLGPTGSNEQFF.

This clonotype turned up a few times. V usage is TRBV5-5 and J usage is TRBJ2-1; D ambiguous. There are 14 residues in the CDR3. The V and J ends lost 4 bases and 3 bases respectively, with 11 bases between them. The germline V gene encodes CDR1 SGHKS and CDR2 YYEKEE (reference sequence). CDR3 loop: CASSRYTDYNEQFF. In DNA, the CDR3 is TGTGCCAGCAGCCGCTATACCGACTACAATGAGCAGTTCTTC.

This clonotype was seen at least ten times. This sequence joins TRBV7-2 and TRBJ1-3; D is possibly TRBD1 (5 bases). The CDR3 covers 13 residues. The V and J ends lost 5 bases and 4 bases respectively, with 9 bases between them. Germline CDR1 SGHTA, CDR2 FQGNSA. The CDR3 DNA sequence: TGTGCCAGCAGCCCTGGGGGGGGAAACACCATATATTTT. Translated, it gives CASSPGGGNTIYF.

This clonotype occurred a few times. This sequence joins TRBV5-1 and TRBJ1-6; no clear D gene. V gave up 4 bases and J gave up 10 bases, with 12 bases separating them. This CDR3 has 13 residues. Germline values: CDR1 SGHRS, CDR2 YFSETQ. The CDR3 DNA is TGCGCCAGCAGCCTCGACTTGGGGTCACCCCTCCACTTT. Translated, it gives CASSLDLGSPLHF.

This clonotype showed up just a few times. The gene calls are TRBV6-5 and TRBJ2-7, with D perhaps assigned TRBD1 or TRBD2 (5 bases each). V lost 3 bases and J 0 bases, leaving 9 bases between the germline ends. From germline, CDR1 is MNHEY and CDR2 SVGAGI. This CDR3 has 14 amino acids. CDR3 DNA sequence: TGTGCCAGCAGTTATGAGGGGAGCTCCTACGAGCAGTACTTC. Translated: CASSYEGSSYEQYF.

This clonotype has a count of ten or more. The chain joins TRBV12-3 or TRBV12-4 to TRBJ2-7; tentatively, D is TRBD2 (7 bases). The V end lost 5 bases, the J end lost 3 bases, and 17 bases lay between the germline ends. There are 15 residues in the CDR3. CDR3 nucleotides: TGTGCCAGCAGTCAGAAAGGGGGGGGCCTCTACGAGCAGTACTTC. This translates into CASSQKGGGLYEQYF.

V and J are TRBV7-2 and TRBJ1-6, with a weak D call TRBD1 (6 bases). V was shortened by 9 bases and J by 10 bases, with 22 bases between the two germline ends. CDR1 and CDR2 (germline): SGHTA, FQGNSA. The CDR3 consists of 15 residues. The CDR3 loop reads CASETKGTRLSPLHF. Written as DNA, the CDR3 is TGTGCCAGTGAGACTAAAGGGACAAGGCTCTCACCCCTCCACTTT.

The chain couples TRBV5-1 to TRBJ2-2; D is uncertain. The germline V and J ends were trimmed by 4 bases and 2 bases, with 9 bases remaining between them. The CDR3 has 14 residues. Germline V gene sequence: CDR1 SGHRS, CDR2 YFSETQ. The CDR3 spells CASSMTDNTGELFF. The CDR3 nucleotides are TGCGCCAGCAGCATGACTGACAACACCGGGGAGCTGTTTTTT. Full variable domain (outside the CDR3, taken from reference TRBV5-1 and TRBJ2-2): KAGVTQTPRYLIKTRGQQVTLSCSPISGHRSVSWYQQTPGQGLQFLFEYFSETQRNKGNFPGRFSGRQFSNSRSEMNVSTLELGDSALYLCASSMTDNTGELFFGEGSRLTVL.

The chain uses TRBV5-1 and TRBJ1-1; 9 nucleotides agree with TRBD1. CDR1 is SGHRS and CDR2 is YFSETQ in the germline V gene. This CDR3 is 14 amino acids long. Trimming took 7 bases from V and 6 from J; bases not matched to a gene: 10. The CDR3 sequence is CASQGQGFLAEAFF. CDR3 in DNA: TGCGCCAGCCAGGGACAGGGCTTTTTGGCTGAAGCTTTCTTT.

This clonotype showed up many times. The J gene is TRBJ2-3, the V gene TRBV28, with D perhaps given as TRBD1 or TRBD2 (5 bases each). V shed 8 bases and J shed 1 base, with 19 bases lying between them. CDR1 and CDR2 from the germline V gene are MDHEN and SYDVKM. There are 16 residues in the CDR3. CDR3 nucleotide sequence: TGTGCCAGCGAATCCCCGGGGCCGACGGGCACAGATACGCAGTATTTT. Protein sequence: CASESPGPTGTDTQYF.

This clonotype has just a few counts. The V and J genes are TRBV3-1 and TRBJ2-7, with D unclear. This CDR3 spans 14 amino acids. Germline-derived CDR1 and CDR2 are LGHDT and YNNKEL (reference sequence). Trimming removed 3 bases from V and 7 bases from J, with 16 bases in between. The CDR3 sequence is CASSHGRHPTEQYF. CDR3 bases: TGTGCCAGCAGCCACGGGCGCCACCCCACTGAGCAGTACTTC.

This rearrangement joins TRBV3-1 to TRBJ2-2; no definite D call. The CDR3 is 14 amino acids. Looked up from germline, CDR1 is LGHDT and CDR2 is YNNKEL (reference sequence). Trimming removed 4 bases from V and 1 base from J, with 7 bases in between. Here the CDR3 reads CASSRVQNTGELFF. DNA for the CDR3: TGTGCCAGCAGCCGAGTACAGAACACCGGGGAGCTGTTTTTT.

This clonotype was recorded a few times. V usage is TRBV18 and J usage is TRBJ2-7, with 8 bases that match TRBD1. This CDR3 has 14 amino acids. V lost 3 bases and J lost 7; bases outside the gene matches: 8. From germline, CDR1 is KGHSH and CDR2 LQKENI. The chain's CDR3 is CASSPSTGVGEQYF. DNA for the CDR3: TGTGCCAGCTCACCGTCGACAGGGGTAGGGGAGCAGTACTTC.